This TCR beta chain was obtained from a study of T cells in Graves' hyperthyroidism and ophthalmopathy. Investigators excluded patients with uncontrolled infection, other autoimmune disease, pregnancy or lactation. From RNA transcripts, TCR beta CDR3 regions were amplified. TCR CDR3 underwent first-round RT-PCR with the HTBI primer set. Each CDR3 protein is one row after TCRdb ran MiXCR on the multiplex PCR reads. Of around 690,000 distinct CDR3 sequences in the sample, roughly 17% were seen once. The CDR3 has 16 amino acids. V was clipped by 4 bases and J by 2 bases, with 16 bases between them. CDR1 is SGHRS and CDR2 is YFSETQ in the germline V gene.

The receptor was isolated from a man aged 50 to 59 with Graves' hyperthyroidism. The chain links TRBV5-1 to TRBJ1-5, with D tentatively TRBD1 (5 bases). The source material was blood. The CDR3: CASSTPGGYGNQPQHF. CDR3 coding DNA: TGCGCCAGCAGCACACCCGGGGGTTATGGCAATCAGCCCCAGCATTTT.